These 26 T cell receptor beta chains share one sample of origin, sequenced in a study of CD8+CD57+ T cells in acquired aplastic anemia. Using genomic DNA as the template, TCR beta VDJ and CDR3 profiling was carried out. TCRdb called the reads again in MiXCR, with one record for every CDR3 protein. The data contain fewer than 200,000 distinct CDR3 sequences, around 40% of them singletons. Sequenced material: sorted CD4+, CD8+, or CD8+CD57+ T cells (not recorded which) from PBMCs. The receptors come from a human donor in good health.

The rearrangement joins TRBV10-2 to TRBJ1-6; no firm D call. The V end was cut by 4 bases, the J end by 9 bases, with 10 bases between. The CDR3 is 13 residues long. Germline loops: CDR1 WSHSY, CDR2 SAAADI. The CDR3 is CASSGALSSPLHF. The DNA of the CDR3 is TGCGCCAGCAGTGGGGCTCTGAGTTCACCCCTCCACTTT.

This clonotype was detected a few times. The chain has TRBV15 and TRBJ1-5; D uncertain. This CDR3 contains 17 residues. V shed 0 bases and J shed 0 bases, with 12 bases lying between them. Germline values: CDR1 LNHNV, CDR2 YYDKDF (reference sequence). The DNA of the CDR3 is TGTGCCACCAGCAGAGACAGGTCGTTGTATAGCAATCAGCCCCAGCATTTT. Amino acid sequence: CATSRDRSLYSNQPQHF.

The chain recombines TRBV11-1 with TRBJ1-1; D is unresolved. V lost 2 bases and J 0 bases, leaving 4 bases between the germline ends. The CDR3 is made up of 13 amino acids. Germline CDR1 is SGHAT and CDR2 is FQDESV (reference sequence). CDR3 protein: CASSLPLNTEAFF. In DNA form, the CDR3 reads TGTGCCAGCAGCTTACCGCTGAACACTGAAGCTTTCTTT.

This clonotype has ten or more counts. The V call is TRBV20-1, the J call TRBJ2-7; TRBD1 matches at 8 bases. The CDR3 runs 13 residues. V lost 6 bases and J lost 2; bases outside the gene matches: 6. CDR1 is DFQATT, CDR2 SNEGSKA, per germline (reference sequence). The CDR3 nucleotides read TGCAGTGCCTGGGGACAGGCCACCTACGAGCAGTACTTC. It codes for CSAWGQATYEQYF.

CDR3 bases: TGTGCCAGCAGTTTAAGAAGGGCGTCACTCCCTGAAGCTTTCTTT. This gives the protein CASSLRRASLPEAFF. V usage is TRBV12-3 or TRBV12-4 and J usage is TRBJ1-1, with D unclear. This CDR3 comprises 15 residues. V was shortened by 2 bases and J by 6 bases, with 16 bases between the two germline ends.

CDR3 loop: CASSRGSAGEQYF. Written as DNA, the CDR3 is TGTGCCAGCAGCCGAGGGTCCGCGGGCGAGCAGTACTTC. The chain links TRBV14 to TRBJ2-7, with a tentative D call TRBD2 (5 bases). Germline V gives CDR1 SGHDN, CDR2 FVKESK. The germline V and J ends were trimmed by 4 bases and 6 bases, with 13 bases remaining between them. The CDR3 loop spans 13 amino acids.

The chain is built from TRBV2 and TRBJ2-7, with 9 bases aligning to TRBD1. Germline CDR1 is SNHLY and CDR2 is FYNNEI. The length of the CDR3 is 13 residues. The CDR3: CVRGGQGPYEQYF. In nucleotides, the CDR3 is TGTGTCAGGGGGGGACAGGGTCCTTACGAGCAGTACTTC.

This clonotype was counted at least ten times. In DNA form, the CDR3 reads TGCAGTGCTAGAGAGGACAGGGGGCCCGGGTCGTACAATGAGCAGTTCTTC. Amino acid sequence: CSAREDRGPGSYNEQFF. The rearrangement links TRBV20-1 to TRBJ2-1; 11 bases are a match to TRBD1. Germline V gene data show CDR1 as DFQATT and CDR2 as SNEGSKA (reference sequence). V dropped 0 bases and J dropped 4; count of bases not matched to a gene: 8. The CDR3 extends over 17 amino acids.

Many counts were recorded for this clonotype. The J gene is TRBJ2-3, the V gene TRBV5-1; TRBD2 matches 11 bases. The CDR3 has 16 amino acids. In germline, CDR1 is SGHRS, CDR2 YFSETQ. The ends lost 4 bases at V and 2 bases at J; junction bases unmatched: 6. The CDR3 coding sequence is TGCGCCAGCAGCCTCGGGACTAGCGGATTCACAGATACGCAGTATTTT. Translated, it gives CASSLGTSGFTDTQYF.

The CDR3 DNA sequence: TGCGCCAGCAGTGACCCCAGGGGTCAAGCTTTCTTT. Translating gives CASSDPRGQAFF. This chain joins TRBV10-2 and TRBJ1-1, with a tentative D call TRBD1 (6 bases). Germline-derived CDR1 and CDR2 are WSHSY and SAAADI. The CDR3 is 12 amino acids. V lost 3 bases and J 9 bases, leaving 11 bases between the germline ends.

Notes on this clonotype: Being one base from a much bigger clone, this may be a read error. The chain combines TRBV7-8 with TRBJ1-5; D unresolved. Germline-derived CDR1 and CDR2 are SGHVS and FQNEAQ. This CDR3 has 13 residues. The chain's CDR3 is CASSLGFYQPQHF. CDR3 nucleotide sequence: TGCGCCAGCAGCTTGGGTTTCTATCAGCCCCAGCATTTT. Based on the CDR3 plus reference TRBV7-8 and TRBJ1-5, the full variable domain is GAGVSQSPRYKVAKRGQDVALRCDPISGHVSLFWYQQALGQGPEFLTYFQNEAQLDKSGLPSDRFFAERPEGSVSTLKIQRTQQEDSAVYLCASSLGFYQPQHFGDGTRLSIL.

Only a few counts were recorded for this clonotype. The chain recombines TRBV29-1 with TRBJ1-2, with TRBD1 matching 7 bases. The CDR3 length is 12 residues. V lost 3 bases, J lost 7 bases, and 5 bases stayed unmatched. The germline CDR1 and CDR2 sequences are SQVTM and ANQGSEA. DNA of the CDR3: TGCAGCGTTGAGGGCCAGGGGGGTGGCTACACCTTC. Translating it yields CSVEGQGGGYTF.

This clonotype showed up many times. The chain uses TRBV10-2 and TRBJ2-2; D gene uncertain. V lost 6 bases and J lost 0, with 8 bases in between. Germline CDR1 reads WSHSY; CDR2 reads SAAADI. The CDR3 contains 14 residues. CDR3 nucleotides: TGCGCCAGCAGGGTGGTCGCGAACACCGGGGAGCTGTTTTTT. Translating it yields CASRVVANTGELFF.

To note about this clonotype: The junction does not match germline at one end; this may be a read error. V is TRBV7-7 and J is TRBJ2-2; D call uncertain. CDR1 SSHAT and CDR2 FNYEAQ come from the germline V gene (reference sequence). The CDR3 spans 12 residues. In DNA, the CDR3 is TGTGCTAGCAGCTTGACCACCGGGGAGCTGTTTTTT. This sequence encodes CASSLTTGELFF.

This clonotype was recorded a few times. Given the absence of the conserved phenylalanine or tryptophan at the CDR3 end, a read error is likely. The chain joins TRBV7-8 to TRBJ2-7; the D gene could be TRBD1 or TRBD2 (5 bases each). Trimming took off 3 bases at V and 0 bases at J, with 12 bases between the two ends. This CDR3 contains 15 residues. CDR1 is SGHVS, CDR2 FQNEAQ, per germline. The CDR3 region has the DNA TGTGCCAGCAGCTTCCCCCGGGGACGCTCCTACGAGCAGTACCTC. Its translation is CASSFPRGRSYEQYL.

This clonotype was seen many times. The rearrangement uses TRBV6-1 and TRBJ2-7; TRBD1 aligns across 7 bases. CDR3 length: 14 amino acids. Germline V gene data show CDR1 as MNHNS and CDR2 as SASEGT. V lost 2 bases, J lost 6 bases, and 7 bases stayed unmatched. The CDR3 DNA is TGTGCCAGCAGTGAACCTTCGAGGGGGCCCGAGCAGTACTTC. This sequence encodes CASSEPSRGPEQYF.

This clonotype was seen many times. The CDR3 DNA reads as TGCGCCAGCAGTCGCGAGTTGAACACTGAAGCTTTCTTT. Its translation is CASSRELNTEAFF. The rearrangement uses TRBV5-1 and TRBJ1-1; unclear D gene. V dropped 5 bases and J dropped 0 bases, with 8 bases sitting between them. CDR1 SGHRS and CDR2 YFSETQ come from the germline V gene. The CDR3 runs 13 residues.

This clonotype appeared many times. The V and J genes are TRBV6-1 and TRBJ1-6; D possibly corresponds to TRBD1 (5 bases). The germline V and J ends were trimmed by 10 bases and 5 bases, with 12 bases remaining between them. The CDR3 has 13 residues. CDR1 is MNHNS, CDR2 SASEGT, per germline. CDR3 in DNA: TGTGCCACCAAGGACATTCATAATTCACCCCTCCACTTT. Translation: CATKDIHNSPLHF.

This chain links TRBV6-5 with TRBJ1-1; a possible D gene is TRBD1 (6 bases). Germline CDR1 and CDR2: MNHEY and SVGAGI. The V and J ends lost 6 bases and 7 bases respectively, with 15 bases between them. The CDR3 has 13 residues. CDR3 sequence (DNA): TGTGCCAGCAGGTATACAGGGTTAGGTGAAGCTTTCTTT. Translation gives CASRYTGLGEAFF.

This clonotype was counted ten times or more. This sequence joins TRBV10-3 and TRBJ2-1, with 14 positions matching TRBD2. The ends lost 6 bases at V and 8 bases at J; junction bases unmatched: 9. Germline-derived CDR1 and CDR2 are ENHRY and SYGVKD. This CDR3 contains 16 residues. DNA for the CDR3: TGTGCCATCAGGACCGGGACTAGCGGGAGTCTCGATGAGCAGTTCTTC. Protein product: CAIRTGTSGSLDEQFF.

The rearrangement uses TRBV19 and TRBJ1-1; 9 bases match TRBD1. CDR1 is LNHDA and CDR2 is SQIVND in the germline V gene (reference sequence). The length of the CDR3 is 12 residues. After removal of 8 bases from V and 6 bases from J, the junction contained 4 bases not matched to a gene. CDR3 DNA sequence: TGTGCCAGTGGGGGACAGGGCCCTGAAGCTTTCTTT. Translating gives CASGGQGPEAFF.

To note about this clonotype: This may come from a read error, since a much larger clone is one base off. The chain employs TRBV14 and TRBJ2-2; 9 bases are shared with TRBD2. This CDR3 comprises 16 residues. Germline lookup yields CDR1 SGHDN and CDR2 FVKESK. CDR3 in DNA: TGTGCCAGCAGCCAAGCTAGCGGGATGAACACCGGGGAGCTGCTTTTT. Residues: CASSQASGMNTGELLF.

The chain couples TRBV24-1 to TRBJ2-2, with D tentatively TRBD2 (6 bases). The CDR3 runs to 17 residues. The germline gives CDR1 KGHDR, CDR2 SFDVKD. The ends were cut back, 3 bases at V and 3 bases at J, with 16 bases in the middle. The CDR3 loop reads CATSDAEGPRDTGELFF. The CDR3 nucleotides read TGTGCCACCAGTGATGCGGAGGGCCCTCGGGACACCGGGGAGCTGTTTTTT.

In the case of this clonotype: This is likely a read error, given that the CDR3 carries no conserved phenylalanine or tryptophan at its end. The limits of the CDR3 on the DNA are not certain, so only TCRdb's listed CDR3 is given. The chain recombines TRBV15 with TRBJ1-2. The CDR3 sequence runs 9 residues, both termini included. The germline V gene has CDR1 LNHNV and CDR2 YYDKDF (reference sequence). CDR3 amino acids: CATSRGGSS.

The chain joins TRBV25-1 to TRBJ1-6, with TRBD1 matching 10 bases. The germline V gene encodes CDR1 MGHDK and CDR2 SYGVNS. V lost 1 base and J lost 6; bases outside the gene matches: 3. The CDR3 covers 16 residues. CDR3: CASSESRDRGNSPLHF. As DNA, the CDR3 is TGTGCCAGCAGTGAATCCCGGGACAGGGGTAATTCACCCCTCCACTTT.

This clonotype was detected many times. The chain carries TRBV4-2 and TRBJ2-7; 7 bases map to TRBD2. The CDR3 is 15 residues long. The germline V gene has CDR1 LGHNA and CDR2 YNFKEQ. V dropped 0 bases and J dropped 5; count of bases not matched to a gene: 7. The CDR3 spells CASSQDRGRGHEQYF. CDR3 bases: TGTGCCAGCAGCCAAGACCGGGGGAGGGGCCACGAGCAGTACTTC.